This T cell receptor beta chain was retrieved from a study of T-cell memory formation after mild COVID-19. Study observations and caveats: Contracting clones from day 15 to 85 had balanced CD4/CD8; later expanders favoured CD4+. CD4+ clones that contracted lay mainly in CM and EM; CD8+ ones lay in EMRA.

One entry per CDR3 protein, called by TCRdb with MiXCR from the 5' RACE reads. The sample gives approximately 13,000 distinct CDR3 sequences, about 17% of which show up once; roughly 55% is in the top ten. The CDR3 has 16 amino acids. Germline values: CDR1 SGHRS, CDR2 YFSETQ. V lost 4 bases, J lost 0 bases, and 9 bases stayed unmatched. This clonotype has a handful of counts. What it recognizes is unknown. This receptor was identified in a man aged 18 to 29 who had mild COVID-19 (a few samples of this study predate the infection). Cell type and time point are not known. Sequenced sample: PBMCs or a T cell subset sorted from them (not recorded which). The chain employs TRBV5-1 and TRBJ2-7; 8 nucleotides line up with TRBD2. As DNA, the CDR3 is TGCGCCAGCAGCGGCTTAGCGGGGCTTAGCTCCTACGAGCAGTACTTC. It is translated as CASSGLAGLSSYEQYF.